This TCR beta chain came from a study of blood T cell repertoires in COVID-19. Per the original data handling: Reference gene primer amplification yielded estimated nucleated cell counts. Assay: immunoSEQ multiplex PCR; the TCRdb copy retains only in-frame clones and omits some. V and J calls and clone size come straight from that table; D and trimming were deduced from the DNA. Of about 62,000 clones listed, more than 80% are singletons. J was trimmed by 2 bases and V by 6 bases; bases with no gene match: 10. CDR1 and CDR2 from the germline V gene are MNHEY and SMNVEV (reference sequence). The CDR3 loop spans 15 amino acids.

The specimen was peripheral blood. The V and J genes are TRBV27 and TRBJ2-7; TRBD2 matches 7 bases. This clonotype originated in a woman aged 80 or over with acute or convalescent COVID-19. CDR3: CASRVYPSGAYEQYF. The CDR3 coding sequence is TGTGCCAGCAGGGTCTACCCTAGCGGTGCCTACGAGCAGTACTTC.